A selection of T cell receptor beta chains follows, all from one sample in a study of blood T cell repertoires in COVID-19. Here immunoSEQ multiplex PCR was the method, and the copy in TCRdb shows in-frame clones only, minus some. Among under 200,000 clones, approximately 80% were seen once, and the ten largest hold 6% to 8.5%. The specimen sequenced was peripheral blood. The receptor source for this set is a man aged 55 to 69 with acute or convalescent COVID-19. Each CDR3 is given with its conserved first and last residue. The D gene is left open where the match is weak. For some rows the clone size is stated as once, few or many, or as a class when expanded; others skip it.

clone size	CDR3 length	J gene	D gene	V gene	CDR3 DNA	CDR3 protein
.	14	TRBJ2-2	TRBD2	TRBV15	TGTGCCACCAGCACGGGACTAAACACCGGGGAGCTGTTTTTT	CATSTGLNTGELFF
.	12	TRBJ2-7	.	TRBV20-1	TGCAGTGCTAGTCGCCCAGCGTACGAGCAGTACTTC	CSASRPAYEQYF
.	12	TRBJ2-3	.	TRBV27	TGTGCCAGCAGTCCTAGCACAGATACGCAGTATTTT	CASSPSTDTQYF
.	12	TRBJ1-6	.	TRBV18	TGTGCCAGCTCCCTATATAATTCACCCCTCCACTTT	CASSLYNSPLHF
.	14	TRBJ1-4	TRBD1	TRBV3-1/TRBV3-2	TGTGCCAGCAGCCAAGTTAGGGGGCAGGGAAAACTGTTTTTT	CASSQVRGQGKLFF
.	13	TRBJ1-5	.	TRBV6-5	TGTGCCAGCAGTTACGCGGAAAATCAGCCCCAGCATTTT	CASSYAENQPQHF
.	17	TRBJ2-2	.	TRBV4-3	TGCGCCAGCAGCCGCGAGATAGGACAGCCGAACACCGGGGAGCTGTTTTTT	CASSREIGQPNTGELFF
once	16	TRBJ2-1	TRBD2	TRBV18	TGTGCCAGCTCACCACCAGCGGGAGGGGCCTACAATGAGCAGTTCTTC	CASSPPAGGAYNEQFF
.	13	TRBJ1-2	TRBD1	TRBV7-3	TGTGCCAGCAGCTCTACAGGGGGCCATGGCTACACCTTC	CASSSTGGHGYTF
.	16	TRBJ2-1	TRBD2	TRBV3-1/TRBV3-2	TGTGCCAGCAGCCAAGCAAGCGGGGGCTCCTACAATGAGCAGTTCTTC	CASSQASGGSYNEQFF
.	13	TRBJ1-1	.	TRBV2	TGTGCCAGCTTGAGGGAGGGGGACACTGAAGCTTTCTTT	CASLREGDTEAFF
.	14	TRBJ2-3	TRBD1	TRBV7-9	TGTGCCAGCAGCTTGGGGACAGGGATCGATACGCAGTATTTT	CASSLGTGIDTQYF
few	16	TRBJ1-6	.	TRBV25-1	TGTGCCAGCAGTGATTCCCGGGTATTGGATAATTCACCCCTCCACTTT	CASSDSRVLDNSPLHF
.	13	TRBJ2-5	TRBD1	TRBV15	TGTGCCCTCGCGACAGGGAAGGCAGAGACCCAGTACTTC	CALATGKAETQYF
.	15	TRBJ2-1	.	TRBV24-1	TGTGCCACCAGTGAGCCGGCGGTGAATCCAAATGAGCAGTTCTTC	CATSEPAVNPNEQFF
.	15	TRBJ2-3	TRBD2	TRBV6-4	TGTGCCAGCAGTATAGCGGGAGGCGGCGTAGATACGCAGTATTTT	CASSIAGGGVDTQYF
once	18	TRBJ1-5	TRBD1	TRBV6-2/TRBV6-3	TGTGCCAGCAGTTACCGGAGGGGCCCGGGACAGGGATATCAGCCCCAGCATTTT	CASSYRRGPGQGYQPQHF
.	15	TRBJ2-1	TRBD1	TRBV13	TGTGCCAGCAGCGTAATCGGGACAGCCTACAATGAGCAGTTCTTC	CASSVIGTAYNEQFF
.	13	TRBJ1-2	.	TRBV24-1	TGTGCCACCAGTGACGATGGACAGTTTGGCTACACCTTC	CATSDDGQFGYTF
.	13	TRBJ1-2	.	TRBV2	TGTGCCAGCAGTGGACAGCTCAACTATGGCTACACCTTC	CASSGQLNYGYTF
.	16	TRBJ2-1	.	TRBV5-1	TGCGCCAGCAGCTTGGAGGGAGCGGCAAGCTACAATGAGCAGTTCTTC	CASSLEGAASYNEQFF
once	14	TRBJ2-3	TRBD1	TRBV7-2	TGTGCCAGCAGCTTTAGGGGGCCGGGAGATACGCAGTATTTT	CASSFRGPGDTQYF
.	14	TRBJ1-6	TRBD1	TRBV11-2	TGTGCCAGCAGCTCGAGGACAGGACTTTCACCCCTCCACTTT	CASSSRTGLSPLHF
.	14	TRBJ1-6	.	TRBV7-8	TGTGCCAGCAGTCCACAGGGTTATAATTCACCCCTCCACTTT	CASSPQGYNSPLHF
.	15	TRBJ2-1	TRBD2	TRBV28	TGTGCCAGCAGTCCCTTTAGCGGGAGAGGGGATGAGCAGTTCTTC	CASSPFSGRGDEQFF
.	15	TRBJ2-7	TRBD2	TRBV7-2	TGTGCCAGTCGCTTGATGGCTAGCGGGGCCTACGAGCAGTACTTC	CASRLMASGAYEQYF
once	17	TRBJ2-1	TRBD2	TRBV4-3	TGCGCCAGCAGCCAAGACCAACTAGCGGGTAGAAACAATGAGCAGTTCTTC	CASSQDQLAGRNNEQFF
few	17	TRBJ1-3	.	TRBV7-3	TGTGCCAGCAGCCAAACTAACAGGGTCATTTGGGGAAACACCATATATTTT	CASSQTNRVIWGNTIYF
.	12	TRBJ1-2	.	TRBV18	TGTGCCAGCTCACTAGACAGAGATGGCTACACCTTC	CASSLDRDGYTF
.	14	TRBJ2-3	.	TRBV6-4	TGTGCCAGCAGTGAAACTAGTCTGCTAGGTACGCAGTATTTT	CASSETSLLGTQYF
few	15	TRBJ1-5	.	TRBV7-2	TGTGCCAGCAGCTACTCCGGTTCGGGCAATCAGCCCCAGCATTTT	CASSYSGSGNQPQHF
once	14	TRBJ2-5	.	TRBV5-1	TGCGCCAGCAGCCCGGAACGGGGCTCGGGGGCCCAGTACTTC	CASSPERGSGAQYF
.	14	TRBJ1-2	TRBD1	TRBV2	TGTGCCAGCAGTGAGGGGGACAGTCTCTATGGCTACACCTTC	CASSEGDSLYGYTF
.	13	TRBJ2-1	.	TRBV10-2	TGCGCCAGCAGCCTAGACTCCTACAATGAGCAGTTCTTC	CASSLDSYNEQFF
.	15	TRBJ1-5	.	TRBV3-1/TRBV3-2	TGTGCCAGCAGACCTGACAGGCGATTCAATCAGCCCCAGCATTTT	CASRPDRRFNQPQHF
.	15	TRBJ1-5	.	TRBV19	TGTGCCAGTAGTAAGTTGTGGAGGGGCTTAGGACCCCAGCATTTT	CASSKLWRGLGPQHF
.	15	TRBJ1-1	TRBD1	TRBV4-2	TGTGCCAGCAGCCACCAGACAGGGGGGAACACTGAAGCTTTCTTT	CASSHQTGGNTEAFF
.	13	TRBJ1-5	.	TRBV7-8	TGTGCCAGCAGCTCGGACTTTTTACAGCCCCAGCATTTT	CASSSDFLQPQHF
.	15	TRBJ2-1	.	TRBV5-1	TGCGCCAGCAGCTTGGACGGGAGTTCCTACAATGAGCAGTTCTTC	CASSLDGSSYNEQFF
.	19	TRBJ1-5	.	TRBV6-2/TRBV6-3	TGTGCCAGCAGTTACACCCCCCCAACCTGGGCAGATAGCAATCAGCCCCAGCATTTT	CASSYTPPTWADSNQPQHF